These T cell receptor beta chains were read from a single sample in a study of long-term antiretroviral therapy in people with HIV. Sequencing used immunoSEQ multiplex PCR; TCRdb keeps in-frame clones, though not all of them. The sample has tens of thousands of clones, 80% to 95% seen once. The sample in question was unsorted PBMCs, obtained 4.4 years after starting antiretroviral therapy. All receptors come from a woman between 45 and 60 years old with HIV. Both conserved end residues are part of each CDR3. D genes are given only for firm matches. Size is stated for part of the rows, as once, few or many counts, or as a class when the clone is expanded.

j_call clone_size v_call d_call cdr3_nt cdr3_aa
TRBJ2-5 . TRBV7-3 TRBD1 TGTGCCAGCAGCTCGACAGGGGGAGTAGAGACCCAGTACTTC CASSSTGGVETQYF
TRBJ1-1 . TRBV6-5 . TGTGCCAGCAGTTACTCGTACAGTCAGAACACTGAAGCTTTCTTT CASSYSYSQNTEAFF
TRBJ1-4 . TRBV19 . TGTGCCAGTAGTGCACCCGGTCTGGGTGAAAAACTGTTTTTT CASSAPGLGEKLFF
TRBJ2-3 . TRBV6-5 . TGTGCCAGCTTCGACTCCAAAGATACGCAGTATTTT CASFDSKDTQYF
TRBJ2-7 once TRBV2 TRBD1 TGTGCCAGCAGTGATGGTGACAGGGGGCTAGACGAGCAGTACTTC CASSDGDRGLDEQYF
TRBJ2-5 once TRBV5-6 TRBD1 TGTGCCAGCAGAAGACAGGGAAAGCAGTACTTC CASRRQGKQYF
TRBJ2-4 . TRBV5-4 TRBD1 TGTGCCAGCAGCCCCGGGACAGGCCGAGCCAAAAACATTCAGTACTTC CASSPGTGRAKNIQYF
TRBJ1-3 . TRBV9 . TGTGCCAGCAGCGTCGGGAGCTCTGGAAACACCATATATTTT CASSVGSSGNTIYF
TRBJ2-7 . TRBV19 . TGTGCCAGTAGGGGGGGTTCGGCAGGGACCGTAACGAACGAGCAGTACTTC CASRGGSAGTVTNEQYF
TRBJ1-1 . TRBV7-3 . TGTGCCAGCAGCTTAATGGGCACAGGCACTGAAGCTTTCTTT CASSLMGTGTEAFF
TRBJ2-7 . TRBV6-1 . TGTGCCAGCAGTGAAGTTCTAGGGTCGGCCTACGAGCAGTACTTC CASSEVLGSAYEQYF
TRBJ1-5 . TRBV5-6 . TGTGCCAGCAGCTTGGTGGGGACCAACCAGCCCCAGCATTTT CASSLVGTNQPQHF
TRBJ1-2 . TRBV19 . TGTGCCAGTAGTAAATCGGGGAAAAAGCTTAATGGCTACACCTTC CASSKSGKKLNGYTF
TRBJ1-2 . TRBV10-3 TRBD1 TGTGCCATCACCCGCGGAACAGGGGGGAGCTATGGCTACACCTTC CAITRGTGGSYGYTF
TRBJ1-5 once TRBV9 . TGTGCCAGCAGCGTAGGTTGGGGGTTTAATCAGCCCCAGCATTTT CASSVGWGFNQPQHF
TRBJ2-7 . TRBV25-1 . TGTGCCAGCAGTGAGCCCGGGACACTAGAGCAGTACTTC CASSEPGTLEQYF
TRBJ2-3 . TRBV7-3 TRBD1 TGTGCCAGCAGCTTAATAGGGGGCCGAAGCACAGATACGCAGTATTTT CASSLIGGRSTDTQYF
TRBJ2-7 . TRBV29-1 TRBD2 TGCAGCGTTGAAGACGATGCGGGAGAGGTCCACGAGCAGTACTTC CSVEDDAGEVHEQYF
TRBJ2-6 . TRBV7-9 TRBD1 TGTGCCAGCACCCCAGGGGGCTCTGGGGCCAACGTCCTGACTTTC CASTPGGSGANVLTF
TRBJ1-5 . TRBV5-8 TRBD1 TGTGCCAGCAGCCGAACAGGGGGGAGACAGCCCCAGCATTTT CASSRTGGRQPQHF
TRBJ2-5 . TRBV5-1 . TGCGCCAGCAGCTTGTATGGGGGAGACAGAGAGACCCAGTACTTC CASSLYGGDRETQYF
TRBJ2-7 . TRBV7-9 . TGTGCCAGCAGCTTAGCGGGCAGGTTCTCCTACGAGCAGTACTTC CASSLAGRFSYEQYF
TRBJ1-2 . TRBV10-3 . TGTGCCATCAGCTTGGACAGTAACTATGGCTACACCTTC CAISLDSNYGYTF